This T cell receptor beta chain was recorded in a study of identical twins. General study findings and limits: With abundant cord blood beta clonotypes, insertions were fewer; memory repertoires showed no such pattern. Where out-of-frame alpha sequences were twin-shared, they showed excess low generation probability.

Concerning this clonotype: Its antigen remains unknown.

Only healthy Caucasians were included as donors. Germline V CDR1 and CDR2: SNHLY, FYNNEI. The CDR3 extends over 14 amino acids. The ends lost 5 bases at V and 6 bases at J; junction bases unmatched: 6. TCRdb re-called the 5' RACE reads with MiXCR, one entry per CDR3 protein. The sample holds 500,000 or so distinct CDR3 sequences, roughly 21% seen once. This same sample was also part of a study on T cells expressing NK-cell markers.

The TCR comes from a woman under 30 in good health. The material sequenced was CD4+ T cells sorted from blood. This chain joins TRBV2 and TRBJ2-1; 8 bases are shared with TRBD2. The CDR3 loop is CASSLRLALNEQFF. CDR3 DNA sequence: TGTGCCAGCAGTCTAAGACTAGCGCTCAATGAGCAGTTCTTC. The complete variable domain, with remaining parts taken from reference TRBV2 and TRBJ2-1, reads EPEVTQTPSHQVTQMGQEVILRCVPISNHLYFYWYRQILGQKVEFLVSFYNNEISEKSEIFDDQFSVERPDGSNFTLKIRSTKLEDSAMYFCASSLRLALNEQFFGPGTRLTVL.